The 32 T cell receptor beta chains below were found in one sample sequenced in a study of shared clonotypes between healthy human individuals. Sequenced by immunoSEQ multiplex PCR; TCRdb stores in-frame clones only, minus some. The top ten clones hold about 10% of a sample with hundreds of thousands of clones, less than 75% of them seen once. Sample: memory CD4+ T cells sorted from blood. Subset of the sample: CD45RA-negative fraction. The receptors originated from a man in his thirties or forties in good health.

Remarks on this clone: Other DNA variants within this sample encode the same CDR3. This chain joins TRBV10-3 and TRBJ1-2; 9 positions agree with TRBD1. J gave up 8 bases and V 0 bases, and 4 bases lay outside the gene matches. Germline CDR1 and CDR2: ENHRY and SYGVKD. The CDR3 has 14 amino acids. The CDR3 DNA reads TGTGCCATCAGTGAGTCGGGACAGGGTTTCGGCTACACCTTC. Encoded protein: CAISESGQGFGYTF.

This sequence joins TRBV13 and TRBJ1-3; 9 positions agree with TRBD1. The CDR3 has 17 amino acids. The junction had 8 bases not matched to a gene; V was cut back by 5 bases and J by 0 bases. The germline V gene encodes CDR1 PRHDT and CDR2 FYEKMQ (reference sequence). The CDR3 sequence is CASSNRDRAFSGNTIYF. The DNA of the CDR3 is TGTGCCAGCAGCAACCGGGACAGGGCCTTCTCTGGAAACACCATATATTTT.

This clone has a handful of counts. This rearrangement joins TRBV11-2 to TRBJ2-7; D not resolved. Trimming shortened V by 1 base and J by 3 bases, and 10 bases separated the two germline ends. This CDR3 is 14 amino acids long. Germline CDR1 reads SGHAT; CDR2 reads FQNNGV. CDR3 sequence reads: CASSLVARVYEQYF. The CDR3 coding sequence is TGTGCCAGCAGCTTAGTTGCAAGAGTCTACGAGCAGTACTTC.

The chain is built from TRBV6-5 and TRBJ2-2; D is unresolved. The CDR3 has 13 residues. The ends were cut back, 8 bases at V and 1 base at J, with 8 bases in the middle. From germline, CDR1 is MNHEY and CDR2 SVGAGI. The CDR3 bases are TGTGCCAGCGGCCGAGGGAACACCGGGGAGCTGTTTTTT. As protein: CASGRGNTGELFF.

This clone was picked up many times. The J gene is TRBJ1-5, the V gene TRBV28; the D is unclear. The CDR3 spans 17 residues. Germline lookup yields CDR1 MDHEN and CDR2 SYDVKM. Trimming cost V 5 bases and J 3 bases, with 20 bases left between them. For the CDR3, the DNA is TGTGCCAGCAGTATTGGTGGAGGGCTTAGTTTCAATCAGCCCCAGCATTTT. This sequence encodes CASSIGGGLSFNQPQHF.

This clone was seen once. One base away lies a much larger clone, so this may be a sequencing read error. The chain recombines TRBV7-8 with TRBJ2-5, with D unresolved. Deletions cut 5 bases from V and 1 base from J, with 5 bases between. Germline V gene data show CDR1 as SGHVS and CDR2 as FQNEAQ. There are 12 residues in the CDR3. The CDR3 region has the DNA TGTGCCAGCAGCCGGTCCCAAGAGACCCAGTACTTC. The encoded protein is CASSRSQETQYF. The full variable domain, with the rest looked up from reference TRBV7-8 and TRBJ2-5, is GAGVSQSPRYKVAKRGQDVALRCDPISGHVSLFWYQQALGQGPEFLTYFQNEAQLDKSGLPSDRFFAERPEGSVSTLKIQRTQQEDSAVYLCASSRSQETQYFGPGTRLLVL.

V usage is TRBV27 and J usage is TRBJ1-1; TRBD1 agrees at 8 bases. CDR1 is MNHEY, CDR2 SMNVEV, per germline (reference sequence). CDR3 length equals 14 residues. The V and J ends lost 5 bases and 7 bases, in that order; junction bases with no gene match: 9. The CDR3 DNA follows: TGTGCCAGCAGTACCCCGGACAGGGCGAATGAAGCTTTCTTT. This gives the protein CASSTPDRANEAFF.

V usage is TRBV5-8 and J usage is TRBJ2-3; TRBD1 or TRBD2 may be the D gene (5 bases each). This CDR3 spans 16 amino acids. V was trimmed by 4 bases and J by 2 bases, leaving 17 bases between them. CDR1 is SGHTS and CDR2 is YDEGEE in the germline V gene. The CDR3 spells CASSVSWVGTTDTQYF. The CDR3 DNA reads TGTGCCAGCAGCGTGAGTTGGGTCGGGACCACAGATACGCAGTATTTT.

In this sample, this clone turned up a few times. The V call is TRBV10-1, the J call TRBJ2-5; 7 bases are shared with TRBD1. The J call may be faulty, since TRBJ2-7 better matches the DNA end. This CDR3 contains 14 residues. Germline V gives CDR1 WNHNN, CDR2 SYGVQD (reference sequence). The CDR3 nucleotides are TGCGCCAGCAGCGACCACAGGGGATCCTACGAGCAGTACTTC. Amino acids: CASSDHRGSYEQYF.

This chain links TRBV11-2 with TRBJ2-1, with 7 bases fitting TRBD2. V shed 4 bases and J 4 bases; nucleotides not matched to a gene: 7. The CDR3 sequence is 15 residues long. CDR1 is SGHAT, CDR2 FQNNGV, per germline. CDR3 coding DNA: TGTGCCAGCAGCTCCAGCCGGGACTATTACAATGAGCAGTTCTTC. It encodes CASSSSRDYYNEQFF. Complete variable domain (other parts from reference TRBV11-2 and TRBJ2-1): EAGVAQSPRYKIIEKRQSVAFWCNPISGHATLYWYQQILGQGPKLLIQFQNNGVVDDSQLPKDRFSAERLKGVDSTLKIQPAKLEDSAVYLCASSSSRDYYNEQFFGPGTRLTVL.

V is TRBV7-2 and J is TRBJ1-1; 7 nucleotides agree with TRBD1. After removal of 1 base from V and 11 bases from J, the junction contained 10 bases not matched to a gene. The V gene's germline CDR1 is SGHTA and CDR2 FQGNSA. The CDR3 extends over 14 amino acids. CDR3 sequence reads: CASSLDLRQGRAFF. The CDR3 DNA follows: TGTGCCAGCAGCTTAGACCTCAGACAGGGTAGGGCTTTCTTT. Based on the CDR3 plus reference TRBV7-2 and TRBJ1-1, the full variable domain is GAGVSQSPSNKVTEKGKDVELRCDPISGHTALYWYRQSLGQGLEFLIYFQGNSAPDKSGLPSDRFSAERTGGSVSTLTIQRTQQEDSAVYLCASSLDLRQGRAFFGQGTRLTVV.

V and J are TRBV7-9 and TRBJ2-1; D ambiguous. Germline CDR1 is SEHNR and CDR2 is FQNEAQ (reference sequence). V was clipped by 3 bases and J by 13 bases, with 10 bases between them. The CDR3 extends over 11 amino acids. Written as DNA, the CDR3 is TGTGCCAGCAGCTTTCCGGCCCTACAGTTCTTC. Amino acids: CASSFPALQFF.

The rearrangement links TRBV2 to TRBJ2-1; D unresolved. This CDR3 is 13 amino acids long. Trimming took 10 bases from V and 6 from J, leaving 16 bases between them. In germline, CDR1 is SNHLY, CDR2 FYNNEI. The CDR3 DNA is TGTGCCACCAGCTCCAATTCGGGCAATGAGCAGTTCTTC. This encodes CATSSNSGNEQFF.

The chain combines TRBV7-9 with TRBJ2-5, with 7 bases lining up with TRBD1. The CDR3 spans 14 residues. V was clipped by 3 bases and J by 5 bases; unmatched bases: 6. The germline gives CDR1 SEHNR, CDR2 FQNEAQ (reference sequence). Here the CDR3 reads CASSFRQGVETQYF. The CDR3 DNA is TGTGCCAGCAGCTTCCGACAGGGTGTGGAGACCCAGTACTTC.

The chain uses TRBV6-5 and TRBJ2-7; TRBD2 matches at 11 bases. CDR1 is MNHEY and CDR2 is SVGAGI in the germline V gene. V lost 7 bases and J lost 6; bases outside the gene matches: 8. The length of the CDR3 is 14 residues. The CDR3 DNA sequence: TGTGCCAGCACTCTACTAGCGGGAGATTCCGAGCAGTACTTC. Amino acid sequence: CASTLLAGDSEQYF.

This sequence joins TRBV5-4 and TRBJ1-2; a possible D gene is TRBD1 (5 bases). This CDR3 is 16 amino acids long. Trimming removed 2 bases at V and 4 bases at J, with 18 bases between. Germline CDR1 reads SGHNT; CDR2 reads YYREEE (reference sequence). In DNA form, the CDR3 reads TGTGCCAGCAGCTTAGGGGACCGATCATTTTCCTATGGCTACACCTTC. This encodes CASSLGDRSFSYGYTF. Full variable domain (outside the CDR3, taken from reference TRBV5-4 and TRBJ1-2): ETGVTQSPTHLIKTRGQQVTLRCSSQSGHNTVSWYQQALGQGPQFIFQYYREEENGRGNFPPRFSGLQFPNYSSELNVNALELDDSALYLCASSLGDRSFSYGYTFGSGTRLTVV.

The chain recombines TRBV14 with TRBJ1-2; TRBD1 agrees at 8 bases. Germline values: CDR1 SGHDN, CDR2 FVKESK. J lost 8 bases, V lost 1 base, and 3 bases had no gene match. CDR3 length equals 13 residues. The DNA of the CDR3 is TGTGCCAGCAGCCAAGCCCGGGACAGGGGCTACACCTTC. It translates to CASSQARDRGYTF.

The chain is built from TRBV28 and TRBJ2-1, with TRBD2 as a possible D gene (5 bases). Germline V CDR1 and CDR2: MDHEN, SYDVKM. This CDR3 spans 16 amino acids. V dropped 8 bases and J dropped 4 bases, with 21 bases sitting between them. CDR3 in amino acids: CASDPPGGNAYNEQFF. The CDR3 DNA reads TGTGCCAGCGATCCCCCAGGAGGAAATGCGTACAATGAGCAGTTCTTC.

This clone came up a few times. This rearrangement joins TRBV6-6 to TRBJ2-7; 9 bases line up with TRBD1. The CDR3 is 15 residues long. CDR1 and CDR2 from the germline V gene are MNHNY and SVGAGI (reference sequence). Trimming removed 6 bases from V and 2 bases from J; junction bases left unmatched: 8. The CDR3 sequence: CASSSGQGTPYEQYF. The CDR3 coding sequence is TGTGCCAGCAGCTCGGGACAGGGTACTCCCTACGAGCAGTACTTC.

V is TRBV2 and J is TRBJ1-3; D ambiguous. The CDR3 is 16 amino acids. Germline-derived CDR1 and CDR2 are SNHLY and FYNNEI. V was trimmed by 3 bases and J by 4 bases, leaving 16 bases between them. The CDR3 here is CASSELGQVAGNTIYF. In DNA, the CDR3 is TGTGCCAGCAGTGAGCTCGGGCAGGTTGCAGGAAACACCATATATTTT.

The genes are TRBV5-4 and TRBJ2-1; TRBD1 matches 9 bases. Germline V gene lookup returns CDR1 SGHNT and CDR2 YYREEE (reference sequence). This CDR3 comprises 14 residues. J lost 7 bases, V lost 7 bases, and 9 bases had no gene match. CDR3 DNA: TGTGCCAGCCAGCCCGGGACAGGGAGGAATGAGCAGTTCTTC. It translates to CASQPGTGRNEQFF.

The chain links TRBV11-2 to TRBJ2-1; D gene ambiguous. Trimming took off 2 bases at V and 6 bases at J, with 14 bases between the two ends. CDR1 SGHAT and CDR2 FQNNGV come from the germline V gene. The CDR3 consists of 15 residues. In DNA form, the CDR3 reads TGTGCCAGCAGCTTATATCTAGGGCCTGGCAATGAGCAGTTCTTC. Translated: CASSLYLGPGNEQFF.

The chain combines TRBV6-1 with TRBJ1-2; 8 bases agree with TRBD1. This CDR3 spans 14 amino acids. CDR1 and CDR2 (germline): MNHNS, SASEGT. J lost 4 bases, V lost 5 bases, and 6 bases had no gene match. The CDR3 loop reads CASSLTGTGYGYTF. The CDR3 DNA reads as TGTGCCAGCAGTCTCACCGGGACAGGCTATGGCTACACCTTC.

This sequence joins TRBV7-3 and TRBJ2-3; D unresolved. The V gene lost 2 bases and the J gene lost 2 bases, with 8 bases spanning the gap. The CDR3 length is 14 residues. Germline V lookup: CDR1 SGHTA, CDR2 FQGTGA. CDR3 protein: CASSLAAHTDTQYF. The CDR3 DNA reads as TGTGCCAGCAGCTTAGCGGCCCACACAGATACGCAGTATTTT.

This chain connects TRBV5-6 to TRBJ2-3; 10 positions match TRBD2. The CDR3 covers 15 residues. The ends lost 2 bases at V and 3 bases at J; junction bases unmatched: 3. Germline lookup yields CDR1 SGHDT and CDR2 YYEEEE. The CDR3 is CASSLAGGPTDTQYF. Written as DNA, the CDR3 is TGTGCCAGCAGCTTAGCGGGAGGGCCGACAGATACGCAGTATTTT.

The V and J genes are TRBV6-5 and TRBJ2-1; 7 nucleotides align to TRBD1. Germline CDR1 is MNHEY and CDR2 is SVGAGI. V gave up 6 bases and J gave up 8 bases; unmatched junction bases: 1. The CDR3 has 11 amino acids. CDR3 sequence (DNA): TGTGCCAGCAGGGACAGGTATGAGCAGTTCTTC. This encodes CASRDRYEQFF.

This clone was seen only a few times. The chain employs TRBV5-1 and TRBJ2-7, with a possible D match to TRBD2 (6 bases). The germline V gene has CDR1 SGHRS and CDR2 YFSETQ. Trimming shortened V by 0 bases and J by 7 bases, and 14 bases separated the two germline ends. This CDR3 region has 14 residues. The CDR3 DNA reads as TGCGCCAGCAGCTTGGACCCAGGCCTAGCGGAGCAGTACTTC. Residues: CASSLDPGLAEQYF.

J is TRBJ1-3 and V is TRBV30; 8 positions agree with TRBD1. The length of the CDR3 is 14 residues. Germline V gives CDR1 GTSNPN, CDR2 SVGIG (reference sequence). V gave up 3 bases and J gave up 6 bases; unmatched junction bases: 7. In DNA form, the CDR3 reads TGTGCCTGGAGCATCAGGGGGCATGAAAACACCATATATTTT. This sequence encodes CAWSIRGHENTIYF.

The J gene is TRBJ1-2, the V gene TRBV28; D unresolved. Between the trimmed V and J ends, which lost 8 bases and 6 bases, there was a span of 16 bases. Looked up from germline, CDR1 is MDHEN and CDR2 is SYDVKM. This CDR3 is built from 13 residues. In nucleotides, the CDR3 is TGTGCCAGCTCCCTTAGTGTCGGGGATGGCTACACCTTC. Protein sequence: CASSLSVGDGYTF.

This chain joins TRBV11-2 and TRBJ2-7, with 9 nucleotides matching TRBD2. Germline-derived CDR1 and CDR2 are SGHAT and FQNNGV. V trimming: 5 bases; J trimming: 0 bases; junction bases outside the gene matches: 5. The CDR3 runs to 15 residues. CDR3 protein: CASSLSSGSSYEQYF. For the CDR3, the DNA is TGTGCCAGCAGCCTTAGTAGCGGGAGCTCCTACGAGCAGTACTTC.

This clone was seen only once. The CDR3 loop reads CASSPAGSGVSLWEQYF. CDR3 in DNA: TGTGCCAGCTCACCGGCGGGTAGCGGCGTATCCCTGTGGGAGCAGTACTTC. The J gene is TRBJ2-7, the V gene TRBV18, with TRBD2 as a possible D gene (6 bases). Trimming shortened V by 3 bases and J by 7 bases, and 25 bases separated the two germline ends. Germline V gene lookup returns CDR1 KGHSH and CDR2 LQKENI. The CDR3 loop spans 17 amino acids.

The rearrangement links TRBV11-2 to TRBJ2-3; 10 bases fit TRBD2. V lost 4 bases and J lost 7; bases outside the gene matches: 8. Per the germline V gene, CDR1 is SGHAT and CDR2 is FQNNGV. This CDR3 contains 15 residues. The CDR3 DNA reads as TGTGCCAGCAGCTGGACTAGCGGCATGACCAATACGCAGTATTTT. Amino acid sequence: CASSWTSGMTNTQYF.